This T cell receptor beta chain was identified during a study of synovial regulatory T cells in juvenile arthritis (dated by TCRdb to the mid-2010s). Regarding the complete study: Of the sequenced patients, a few were therapy-naive, one was treated with methotrexate plus infliximab, roughly six were treated with methotrexate, and one lacked treatment information. Using matched patient samples, the researchers compared TCRbeta CDR3 repertoires across three groups: blood iaTreg cells, other blood Treg cells and synovial fluid Treg cells. Effector T cell subsets were also sequenced in this cohort for comparisons, but the Treg dataset alone covers only blood and synovial fluid Treg cells. TCR repertoire comparisons included Treg and Teff subsets from about 12 JIA patients with active disease.

In the absence of a count, this clone is rated medium-sized (0.01 to 0.1%) from its frequency. The antigen this receptor binds is unknown. General conclusions and limits of the study: Blood iaTreg cells showed lower TCR diversity than other blood Treg cells, consistent with antigen-driven expansion. Synovial Treg cells shared more CDR3 sequences with iaTreg cells than with other blood Treg cells; Chao-Jaccard similarity confirmed closer relation. Across patients, iaTreg TCR repertoires were largely private, and these iaTreg repertoires partially overlapped with synovial Teff and blood CPL repertoires.

iaTreg cells were defined as HLA-DR+ Treg cells, were more frequent in NO ID patients than in ID patients at Tend, and were hypothesised to expand during inflammation. TCR repertoire donors were about eleven juvenile idiopathic arthritis patients with active disease who had not reached inactive disease, 3 polyarticular and 8 oligoarticular. The median age of the TCR-sequenced patients was less than 13 years (range about 2.1-25), and their median disease duration was 7 years (range 0.2-19.1). Samples for TCR repertoire analysis were collected at two centres in Italy. Peripheral blood mononuclear cells were isolated using a Histopaque-1077 density gradient and were cryopreserved in roughly 90% FCS with around 10% DMSO. CDR1 and CDR2 (GTSNPN, SVGIG) derive from the germline V gene (reference sequence). There are 15 amino acids in the CDR3, from cysteine to phenylalanine inclusive. No DNA sequence is on record.

The library was generated by the immunoSEQ multiplex PCR assay. TCRbeta CDR3 sequencing was performed by Adaptive Biotechnologies. As for the original processing: Repertoire similarity used the Chao-modified Jaccard index and median clonotype overlap from 200 random subsamples at equal sample size. Similarity analyses were performed using either productive nucleotide sequences or in silico-translated amino acid sequences. Hierarchical clustering with single linkage and t-SNE based on Chao-modified Jaccard distances were used to compare repertoires. Repertoire diversity was assessed with the Renyi index over a range of alpha values after the sample sizes were normalised. TCRdb obtained this table from immuneACCESS and retained in-frame rearrangements with V and J assigned. These tables miss some clones; where compared with another copy, unresolved V genes account for less than half of the shortfall, and the remainder is unexplained. V and J calls and clone size are those listed in that table; D and trimming were worked out from the DNA. The sample's table lists a count of roughly 800 clones. 4.9% of the sample is held by the ten biggest clonotypes.

The receptor was derived from a donor under 30 with juvenile idiopathic arthritis. This sequence uses TRBV30 and TRBJ1-1; TCRdb proposes TRBD1, but this gene call is untestable without DNA. Sequencing input: Treg cells from blood. What this sample's cell subset or site label stands for: HLA-DR+ inflammation-associated blood Treg cells. The CDR3 protein sequence reads: CACPRTGGLNTEAFF.